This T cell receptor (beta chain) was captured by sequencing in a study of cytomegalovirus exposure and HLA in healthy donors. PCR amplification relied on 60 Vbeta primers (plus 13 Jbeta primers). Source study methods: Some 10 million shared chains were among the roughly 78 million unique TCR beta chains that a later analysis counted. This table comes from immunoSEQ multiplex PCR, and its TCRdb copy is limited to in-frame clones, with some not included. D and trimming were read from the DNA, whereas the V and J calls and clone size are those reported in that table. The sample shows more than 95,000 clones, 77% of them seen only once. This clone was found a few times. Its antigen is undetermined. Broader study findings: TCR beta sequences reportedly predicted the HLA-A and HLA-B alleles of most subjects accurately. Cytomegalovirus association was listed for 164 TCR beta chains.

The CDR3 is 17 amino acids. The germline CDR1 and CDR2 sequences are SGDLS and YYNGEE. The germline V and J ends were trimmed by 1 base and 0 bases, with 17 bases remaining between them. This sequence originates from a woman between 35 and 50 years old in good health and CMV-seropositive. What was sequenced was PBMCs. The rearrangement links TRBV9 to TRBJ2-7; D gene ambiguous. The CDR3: CASSVIKGESNSYEQYF. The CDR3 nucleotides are TGTGCCAGCAGCGTAATAAAAGGAGAGTCGAACTCCTACGAGCAGTACTTC.